This T cell receptor (beta chain) was sequenced during a study of shared clonotypes between healthy human individuals. The germline gives CDR1 SEHNR, CDR2 FQNEAQ (reference sequence). The CDR3 covers 17 residues. V trimming: 5 bases; J trimming: 8 bases; junction bases outside the gene matches: 15. Only in-frame clones appear in the TCRdb table, and some are missing; sequencing was by immunoSEQ multiplex PCR. This sample has about 470,000 clones; roughly 83% occur once, and the top ten carry less than 15%. The receptor was derived from a woman between 40 and 50 years old in good health. Some clones in this sample may be carry-over from other donors' samples. The J gene is TRBJ2-1, the V gene TRBV7-9, with 10 bases lining up with TRBD1. Sequencing was performed on PBMCs. CDR3 nucleotide sequence: TGTGCCAGCAGCCCCGACAGGGGGCTGGTTTCTTGGTATGAGCAGTTCTTC. Its protein is CASSPDRGLVSWYEQFF.